The 4 T cell receptor beta chains reported below all come from one sample, sequenced in a study of blood T cell repertoires in COVID-19. Data came from immunoSEQ multiplex PCR; TCRdb stores just in-frame clones and leaves some out. The data hold 88,000 or so clones, with approximately 82% observed a single time. The sample comprised peripheral blood. These TCRs come from a human donor in a cohort sampled during active COVID-19.

The count of this clone is one. Written as DNA, the CDR3 is TGTGCCATCAGTGAAGCCGGTGAGACCCAGTACTTC. This encodes CAISEAGETQYF. This chain links TRBV10-3 with TRBJ2-5, with D hard to call. The CDR3 is 12 residues long. In germline, CDR1 is ENHRY, CDR2 SYGVKD. V was pared by 3 bases and J by 5 bases, with 7 bases between.

The chain joins TRBV7-2 to TRBJ1-1, with 10 bases that match TRBD1. This CDR3 has 17 amino acids. CDR1 and CDR2 from the germline V gene are SGHTA and FQGNSA. After removal of 2 bases from V and 0 bases from J, the junction contained 6 bases not matched to a gene. DNA of the CDR3: TGTGCCAGCAGCTTACGGACAGGGGGGGGCCTGAACACTGAAGCTTTCTTT. This codes for CASSLRTGGGLNTEAFF.

CDR3 DNA: TGTGCCAGCAGCCTCGGACTAGAACTGGGTGAGCAGTACTTC. This encodes CASSLGLELGEQYF. The rearrangement uses TRBV3-1 (or the pseudogene TRBV3-2) and TRBJ2-7, with 7 bases fitting TRBD2. Germline trimming cut 4 bases from V and 7 bases from J; bases unmatched to any gene: 10. The germline CDR1 and CDR2 sequences are LGHDT and YNNKEL (reference sequence). The CDR3 has 14 amino acids.

V gene TRBV7-2 combines with J gene TRBJ2-3; 8 bases align to TRBD2. Germline V lookup: CDR1 SGHTA, CDR2 FQGNSA. The J segment lost 0 bases and the V segment lost 4 bases, leaving 6 bases of the junction unmatched. CDR3 size: 16 residues. The CDR3 region is CASSSLAGSSTDTQYF. CDR3 coding DNA: TGTGCCAGCAGCTCCTTAGCGGGGAGCAGCACAGATACGCAGTATTTT.